Below, one T cell receptor (beta chain) is given with its context. Its matching antigen is unknown. The data are from a study of vaccination and CD4 T cells after COVID-19. Looking at the study overall: Overlapping spike peptides served as the stimulus for the cells. These peptides came from SARS-CoV-2 and from the common cold coronaviruses HCoV-NL63, HCoV-OC43 and HCoV-229E.

Cultured CD4+ T cell DNA was sequenced using the Oncomine TCR Beta short-read assay. Cultured CD4+ T cells were the source of extracted genomic DNA. TCRdb used MiXCR to reprocess the PCR reads, holding one entry per CDR3 protein. The profile shows 15,000 to 20,000 distinct CDR3 sequences, 45% to 65% of them singletons. Treatment meaning: roughly ten-day PBMC culture with coronavirus spike peptide pools or control peptides (ViraFEST assay). Peptide-pool expansion of antigen-specific T cells preceded TCR sequencing in ViraFEST. The V gene's germline CDR1 is LGHNA and CDR2 YNFKEQ. Germline trimming cut 2 bases from V and 5 bases from J; bases unmatched to any gene: 9. CDR3 length: 17 amino acids.

The gene calls are TRBV4-2 and TRBJ2-3, with TRBD2 matching 11 bases. The sample consisted of CD4+ T cells from blood, cultured in vitro. The receptor comes from a human donor who had recovered from COVID-19. The CDR3 sequence is CASSQIGTSGGGDTQYF. CDR3 nucleotide sequence: TGTGCCAGCAGCCAAATCGGGACTAGCGGAGGGGGAGATACGCAGTATTTT.